This T cell receptor beta chain was obtained from a study of blood T cell repertoires in COVID-19. As for this clone: The same CDR3 arises from other DNA sequences in this sample as well.

Data came from immunoSEQ multiplex PCR; TCRdb stores just in-frame clones and leaves some out. This sample carries 250,000 to 300,000 clones, over 75% of them seen once, and the ten largest clones take 11%. This clonotype originated in a woman aged 65 to 85 with acute or convalescent COVID-19. Sequencing was performed on peripheral blood.

The CDR3 loop is CASSLSGGSTDTQYF. Written as DNA, the CDR3 is TGTGCCAGCAGCCTGAGCGGGGGGAGCACAGATACGCAGTATTTT. V is TRBV7-3 and J is TRBJ2-3, with 9 bases that match TRBD2. Trimming took 5 bases from V and 0 from J; bases not matched to a gene: 3. The CDR3 runs to 15 residues. Per the germline V gene, CDR1 is SGHTA and CDR2 is FQGTGA. Filled out from reference TRBV7-3 and TRBJ2-3, the complete variable domain reads GAGVSQTPSNKVTEKGKYVELRCDPISGHTALYWYRQSLGQGPEFLIYFQGTGAADDSGLPNDRFFAVRPEGSVSTLKIQRTERGDSAVYLCASSLSGGSTDTQYFGPGTRLTVL.